This T cell receptor beta chain was documented in a study of metastatic and nonmetastatic thyroid tumors. At the level of the study: Blood and tumor or nodule tissue repertoires from malignant and benign thyroid patients were compared.

TCRdb re-called the PCR reads with MiXCR. Seen here are some 30,000 clones, roughly 7.1% observed once, and the top ten hold about 41%. This clone has a count of ten or more. Germline assignment: CDR1 SGHVS and CDR2 FQNEAQ. CDR3 length equals 18 residues. With 1 base removed from V and 0 bases from J, the gap between germline ends came to 16 bases. Ahead of thyroid surgery, no patient had received treatment of any kind. The J gene is TRBJ1-5, the V gene TRBV7-8; D is undetermined. This receptor was obtained from a female donor with papillary thyroid cancer or a benign thyroid nodule (not recorded which). Some clones in this sample may be carry-over from other donors' samples. Sequencing was done on a sample of blood. This chain's CDR3 is CASSLVRLAGTSNQPQHF. CDR3 DNA sequence: TGTGCCAGCAGCTTAGTTCGTCTCGCCGGAACTAGCAATCAGCCCCAGCATTTT.